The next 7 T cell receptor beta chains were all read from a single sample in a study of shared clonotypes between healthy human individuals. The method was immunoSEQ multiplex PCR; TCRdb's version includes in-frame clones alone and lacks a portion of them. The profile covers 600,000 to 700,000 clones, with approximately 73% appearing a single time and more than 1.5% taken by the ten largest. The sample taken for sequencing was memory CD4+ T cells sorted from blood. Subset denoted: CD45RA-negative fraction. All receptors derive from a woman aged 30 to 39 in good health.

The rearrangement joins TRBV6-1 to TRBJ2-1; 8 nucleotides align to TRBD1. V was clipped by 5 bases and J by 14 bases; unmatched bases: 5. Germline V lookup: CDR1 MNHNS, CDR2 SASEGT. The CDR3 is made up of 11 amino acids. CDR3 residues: CASSRQGREFF. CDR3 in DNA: TGTGCCAGCAGTCGACAGGGGCGCGAGTTCTTC.

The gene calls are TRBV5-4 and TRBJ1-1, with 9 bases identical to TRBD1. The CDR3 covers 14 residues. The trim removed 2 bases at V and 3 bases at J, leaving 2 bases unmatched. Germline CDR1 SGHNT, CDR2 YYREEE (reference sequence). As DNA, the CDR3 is TGTGCCAGCAGCTTTGGGGACAGGGACACTGAAGCTTTCTTT. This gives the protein CASSFGDRDTEAFF. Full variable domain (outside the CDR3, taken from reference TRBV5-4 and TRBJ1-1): ETGVTQSPTHLIKTRGQQVTLRCSSQSGHNTVSWYQQALGQGPQFIFQYYREEENGRGNFPPRFSGLQFPNYSSELNVNALELDDSALYLCASSFGDRDTEAFFGQGTRLTVV.

The DNA for the CDR3 is TGCGCCAGCAGCCAAGGGTTCTTCGAGACCCAGTACTTC. This codes for CASSQGFFETQYF. The chain uses TRBV4-1 and TRBJ2-5; D is ambiguous. Trimming pared 1 base from V and 5 bases from J, leaving 8 bases between. Germline CDR1 is MGHRA and CDR2 is YSYEKL. The CDR3 is 13 residues long.

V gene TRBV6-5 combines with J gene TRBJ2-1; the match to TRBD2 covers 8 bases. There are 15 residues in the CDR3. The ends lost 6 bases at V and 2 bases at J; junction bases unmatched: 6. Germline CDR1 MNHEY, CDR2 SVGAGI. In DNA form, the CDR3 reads TGTGCCAGCAGAAGAACTAGCGGAGCCTACAATGAGCAGTTCTTC. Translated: CASRRTSGAYNEQFF.

In DNA, the CDR3 is TGTGCCAGCAGCCCACAGTTTACCTCTGGAAACACCATATATTTT. This gives the protein CASSPQFTSGNTIYF. The rearrangement uses TRBV6-5 and TRBJ1-3; D not resolved. The CDR3 has 15 amino acids. CDR1 and CDR2 from the germline V gene are MNHEY and SVGAGI. V gave up 6 bases and J gave up 0 bases, with 12 bases separating them.

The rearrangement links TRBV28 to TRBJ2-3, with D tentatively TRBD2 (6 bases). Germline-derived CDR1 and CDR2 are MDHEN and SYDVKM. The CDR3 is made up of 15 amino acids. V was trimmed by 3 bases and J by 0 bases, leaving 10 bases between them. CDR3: CASSFWTKSTDTQYF. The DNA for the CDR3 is TGTGCCAGCAGTTTTTGGACTAAGAGCACAGATACGCAGTATTTT.

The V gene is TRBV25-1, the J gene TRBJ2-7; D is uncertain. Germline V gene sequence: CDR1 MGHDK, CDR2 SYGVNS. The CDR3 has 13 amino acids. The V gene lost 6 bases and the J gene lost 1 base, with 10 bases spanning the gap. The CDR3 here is CASRPDQSYEQYF. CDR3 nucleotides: TGTGCCAGCAGACCTGACCAGTCCTACGAGCAGTACTTC.